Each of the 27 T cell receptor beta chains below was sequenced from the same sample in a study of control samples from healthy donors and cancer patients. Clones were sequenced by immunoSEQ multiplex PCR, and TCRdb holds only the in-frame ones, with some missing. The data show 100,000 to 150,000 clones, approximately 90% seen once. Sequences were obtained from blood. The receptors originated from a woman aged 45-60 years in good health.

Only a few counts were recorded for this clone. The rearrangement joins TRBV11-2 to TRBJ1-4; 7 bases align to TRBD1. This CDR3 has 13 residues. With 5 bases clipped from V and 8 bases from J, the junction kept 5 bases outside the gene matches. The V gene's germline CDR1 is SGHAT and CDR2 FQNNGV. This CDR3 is CASSPAGGEKLFF. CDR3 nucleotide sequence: TGTGCCAGCAGCCCTGCAGGGGGAGAAAAACTGTTTTTT.

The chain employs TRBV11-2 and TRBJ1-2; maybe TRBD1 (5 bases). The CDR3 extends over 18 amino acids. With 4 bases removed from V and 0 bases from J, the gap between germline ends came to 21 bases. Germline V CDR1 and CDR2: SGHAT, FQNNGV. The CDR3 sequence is CASSSPAVGRGSNYGYTF. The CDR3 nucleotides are TGTGCCAGCAGCTCGCCCGCGGTAGGGAGGGGTTCTAACTATGGCTACACCTTC.

CDR3 nucleotide sequence: TGTGCCAGCAGGTTGGGGCAGGGGTGGGGAACTGAAGCTTTCTTT. This sequence encodes CASRLGQGWGTEAFF. The V and J genes are TRBV2 and TRBJ1-1; D possibly corresponds to TRBD1 (6 bases). The CDR3 is 15 residues long. Looked up from germline, CDR1 is SNHLY and CDR2 is FYNNEI. Between the trimmed V and J ends, which lost 6 bases and 5 bases, there was a span of 19 bases.

The CDR3 DNA reads TGTGCCAGTACCCCTACGGGGGGACACACCGGGGAGCTGTTTTTT. Translating it yields CASTPTGGHTGELFF. This chain joins TRBV19 and TRBJ2-2; the match to TRBD2 covers 7 bases. This CDR3 is built from 15 residues. Germline trimming cut 7 bases from V and 3 bases from J; bases unmatched to any gene: 8. The germline CDR1 and CDR2 sequences are LNHDA and SQIVND (reference sequence).

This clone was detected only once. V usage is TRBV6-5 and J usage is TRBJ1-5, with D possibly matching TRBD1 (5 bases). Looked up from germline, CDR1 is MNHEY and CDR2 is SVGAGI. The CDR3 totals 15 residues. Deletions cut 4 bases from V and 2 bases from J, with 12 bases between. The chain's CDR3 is CASSSAGVGNQPQHF. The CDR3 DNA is TGTGCCAGCAGTTCGGCGGGGGTTGGCAATCAGCCCCAGCATTTT.

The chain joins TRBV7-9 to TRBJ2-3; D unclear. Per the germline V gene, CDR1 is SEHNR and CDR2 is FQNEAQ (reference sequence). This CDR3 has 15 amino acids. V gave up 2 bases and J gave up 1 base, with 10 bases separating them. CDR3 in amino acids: CASSLSSLGTDTQYF. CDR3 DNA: TGTGCCAGCAGCTTATCAAGCCTAGGCACAGATACGCAGTATTTT.

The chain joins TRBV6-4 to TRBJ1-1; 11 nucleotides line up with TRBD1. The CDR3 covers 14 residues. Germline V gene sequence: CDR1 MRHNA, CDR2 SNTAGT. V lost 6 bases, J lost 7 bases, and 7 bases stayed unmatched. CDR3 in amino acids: CASRGDRGTGEAFF. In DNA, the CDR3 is TGTGCCAGCAGGGGGGACAGGGGGACCGGTGAAGCTTTCTTT.

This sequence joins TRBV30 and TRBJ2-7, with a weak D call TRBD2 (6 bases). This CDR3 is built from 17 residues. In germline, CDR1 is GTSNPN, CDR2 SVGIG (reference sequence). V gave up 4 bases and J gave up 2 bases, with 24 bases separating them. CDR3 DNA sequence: TGTGCCTGGACACGGGGCTTGAATGGCGGGATGCCCTACGAGCAGTACTTC. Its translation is CAWTRGLNGGMPYEQYF.

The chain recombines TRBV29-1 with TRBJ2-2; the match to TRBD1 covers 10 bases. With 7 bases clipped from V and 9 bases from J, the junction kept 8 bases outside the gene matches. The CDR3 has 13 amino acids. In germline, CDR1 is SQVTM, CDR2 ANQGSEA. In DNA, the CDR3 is TGCAGCGGGCGGACAGGGGGGACCAGGGAGCTGTTTTTT. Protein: CSGRTGGTRELFF.

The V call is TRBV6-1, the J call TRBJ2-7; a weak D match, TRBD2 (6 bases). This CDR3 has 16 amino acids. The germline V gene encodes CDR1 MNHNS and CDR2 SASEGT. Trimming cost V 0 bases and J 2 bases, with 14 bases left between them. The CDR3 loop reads CASSEAFRDLPYEQYF. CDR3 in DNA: TGTGCCAGCAGTGAAGCTTTCCGGGACTTACCCTACGAGCAGTACTTC.

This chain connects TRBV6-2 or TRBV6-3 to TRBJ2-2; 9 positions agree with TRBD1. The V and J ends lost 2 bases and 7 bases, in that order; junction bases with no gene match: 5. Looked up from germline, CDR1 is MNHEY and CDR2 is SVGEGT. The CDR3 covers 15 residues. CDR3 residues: CASSYRDRGDGELFF. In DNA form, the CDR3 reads TGTGCCAGCAGTTACAGAGACAGGGGGGACGGGGAGCTGTTTTTT.

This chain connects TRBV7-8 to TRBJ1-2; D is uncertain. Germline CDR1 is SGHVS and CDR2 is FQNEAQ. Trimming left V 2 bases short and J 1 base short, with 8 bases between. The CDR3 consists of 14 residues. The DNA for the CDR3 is TGTGCCAGCAGCTTATTGGGGAGTAACTATGGCTACACCTTC. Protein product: CASSLLGSNYGYTF.

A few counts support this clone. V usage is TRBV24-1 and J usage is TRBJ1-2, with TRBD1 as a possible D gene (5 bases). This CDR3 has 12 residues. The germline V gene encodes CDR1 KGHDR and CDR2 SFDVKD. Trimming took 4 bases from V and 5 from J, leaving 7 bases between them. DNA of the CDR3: TGTGCCACCAGTGACAGGGAGTATGGCTACACCTTC. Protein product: CATSDREYGYTF.

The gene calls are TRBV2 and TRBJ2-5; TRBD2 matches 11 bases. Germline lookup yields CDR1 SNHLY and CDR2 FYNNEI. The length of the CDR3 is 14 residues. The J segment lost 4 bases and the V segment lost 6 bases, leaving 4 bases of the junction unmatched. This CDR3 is CASRAGTSGETQYF. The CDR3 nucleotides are TGTGCCAGCAGGGCCGGGACTAGCGGAGAGACCCAGTACTTC.

The CDR3 protein is CASSYTTGLPGYEQYF. The CDR3 DNA sequence: TGTGCCAGCAGTTACACGACAGGTTTACCTGGTTACGAGCAGTACTTC. The gene calls are TRBV6-5 and TRBJ2-7; D is possibly TRBD1 (6 bases). Germline CDR1 MNHEY, CDR2 SVGAGI. The CDR3 sequence is 16 residues long. The ends were cut back, 2 bases at V and 4 bases at J, with 18 bases in the middle.

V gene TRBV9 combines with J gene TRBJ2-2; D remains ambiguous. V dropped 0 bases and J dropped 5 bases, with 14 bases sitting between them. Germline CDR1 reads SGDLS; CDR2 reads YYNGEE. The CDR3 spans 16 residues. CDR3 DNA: TGTGCCAGCAGCGTAGAGAGGTTGGGGTTTACCGGGGAGCTGTTTTTT. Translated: CASSVERLGFTGELFF.

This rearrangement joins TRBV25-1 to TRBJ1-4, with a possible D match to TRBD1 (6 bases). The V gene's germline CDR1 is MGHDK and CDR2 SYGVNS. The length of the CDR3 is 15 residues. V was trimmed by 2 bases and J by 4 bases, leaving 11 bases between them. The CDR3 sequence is CASSEPQGLNEKLFF. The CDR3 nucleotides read TGTGCCAGCAGTGAACCACAGGGTCTTAATGAAAAACTGTTTTTT. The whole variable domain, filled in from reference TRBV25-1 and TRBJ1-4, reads EADIYQTPRYLVIGTGKKITLECSQTMGHDKMYWYQQDPGMELHLIHYSYGVNSTEKGDLSSESTVSRIRTEHFPLTLESARPSHTSQYLCASSEPQGLNEKLFFGSGTQLSVL.

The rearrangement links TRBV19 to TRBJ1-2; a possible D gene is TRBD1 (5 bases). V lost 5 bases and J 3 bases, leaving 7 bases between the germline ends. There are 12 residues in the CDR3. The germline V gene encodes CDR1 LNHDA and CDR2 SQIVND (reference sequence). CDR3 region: CASSLGDYGYTF. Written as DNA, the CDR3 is TGTGCCAGTAGTCTGGGGGACTATGGCTACACCTTC.

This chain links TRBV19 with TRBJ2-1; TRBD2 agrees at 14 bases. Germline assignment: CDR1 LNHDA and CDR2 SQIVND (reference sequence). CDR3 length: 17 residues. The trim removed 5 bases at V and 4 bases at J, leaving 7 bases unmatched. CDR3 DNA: TGTGCCAGTAGTCCCGGACTAGCGGGAGGAATTTACAATGAGCAGTTCTTC. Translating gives CASSPGLAGGIYNEQFF.

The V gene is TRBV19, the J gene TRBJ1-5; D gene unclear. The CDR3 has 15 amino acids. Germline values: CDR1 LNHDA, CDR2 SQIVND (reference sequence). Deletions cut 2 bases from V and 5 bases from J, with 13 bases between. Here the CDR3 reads CASSIKPRNDQPQHF. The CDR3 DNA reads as TGTGCCAGTAGTATAAAGCCCAGGAATGATCAGCCCCAGCATTTT.

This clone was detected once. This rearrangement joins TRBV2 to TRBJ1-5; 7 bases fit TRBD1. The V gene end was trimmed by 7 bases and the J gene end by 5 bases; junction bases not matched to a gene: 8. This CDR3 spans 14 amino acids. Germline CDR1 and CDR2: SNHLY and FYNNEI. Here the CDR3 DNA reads TGTGCCAGCAATTGGGACAGCTCCTATCAGCCCCAGCATTTT. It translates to CASNWDSSYQPQHF. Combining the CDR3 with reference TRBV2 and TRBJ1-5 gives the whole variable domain EPEVTQTPSHQVTQMGQEVILRCVPISNHLYFYWYRQILGQKVEFLVSFYNNEISEKSEIFDDQFSVERPDGSNFTLKIRSTKLEDSAMYFCASNWDSSYQPQHFGDGTRLSIL.

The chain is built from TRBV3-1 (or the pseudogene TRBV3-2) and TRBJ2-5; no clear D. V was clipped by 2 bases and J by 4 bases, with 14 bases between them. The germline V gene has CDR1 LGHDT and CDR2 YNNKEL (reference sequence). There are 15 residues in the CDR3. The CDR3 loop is CASSQFSVLGETQYF. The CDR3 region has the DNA TGTGCCAGCAGCCAATTCTCAGTGTTAGGAGAGACCCAGTACTTC.

CDR3 residues: CASSHPSGGAITGELFF. The CDR3, as DNA: TGTGCCAGCAGTCACCCTAGCGGGGGGGCTATCACCGGGGAGCTGTTTTTT. J is TRBJ2-2 and V is TRBV6-2 or TRBV6-3; 12 nucleotides match TRBD2. CDR1 is MNHEY and CDR2 is SVGEGT in the germline V gene. With V trimmed by 5 bases and J by 4 bases, 8 bases remained unmatched. The CDR3 totals 17 residues.

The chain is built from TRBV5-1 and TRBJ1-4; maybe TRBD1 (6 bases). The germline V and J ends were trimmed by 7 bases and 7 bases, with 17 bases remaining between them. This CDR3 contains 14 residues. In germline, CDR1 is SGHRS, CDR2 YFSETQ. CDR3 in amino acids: CASAVALGGEKLFF. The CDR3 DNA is TGCGCCAGCGCCGTGGCCCTAGGGGGTGAAAAACTGTTTTTT.

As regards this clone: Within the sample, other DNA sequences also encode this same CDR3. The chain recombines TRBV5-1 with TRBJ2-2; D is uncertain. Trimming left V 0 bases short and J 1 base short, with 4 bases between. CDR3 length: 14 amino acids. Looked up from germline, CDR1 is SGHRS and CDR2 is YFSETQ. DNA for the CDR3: TGCGCCAGCAGCTTGGGACAGAACACCGGGGAGCTGTTTTTT. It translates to CASSLGQNTGELFF.

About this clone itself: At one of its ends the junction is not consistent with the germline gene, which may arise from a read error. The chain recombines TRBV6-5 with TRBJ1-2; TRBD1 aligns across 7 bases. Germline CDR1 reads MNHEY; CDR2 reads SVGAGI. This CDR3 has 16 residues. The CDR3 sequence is CASIYRDSPTNYGYTF. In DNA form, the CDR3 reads TGTGCCAGCATTTACCGGGACAGCCCTACTAACTATGGCTACACCTTC.

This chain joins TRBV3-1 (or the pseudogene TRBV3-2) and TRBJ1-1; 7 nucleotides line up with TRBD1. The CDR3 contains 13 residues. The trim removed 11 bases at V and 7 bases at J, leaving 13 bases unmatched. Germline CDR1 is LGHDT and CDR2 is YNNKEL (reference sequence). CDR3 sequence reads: CAAGSPGGYEAFF. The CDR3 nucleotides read TGTGCCGCTGGGTCTCCAGGGGGGTATGAAGCTTTCTTT.